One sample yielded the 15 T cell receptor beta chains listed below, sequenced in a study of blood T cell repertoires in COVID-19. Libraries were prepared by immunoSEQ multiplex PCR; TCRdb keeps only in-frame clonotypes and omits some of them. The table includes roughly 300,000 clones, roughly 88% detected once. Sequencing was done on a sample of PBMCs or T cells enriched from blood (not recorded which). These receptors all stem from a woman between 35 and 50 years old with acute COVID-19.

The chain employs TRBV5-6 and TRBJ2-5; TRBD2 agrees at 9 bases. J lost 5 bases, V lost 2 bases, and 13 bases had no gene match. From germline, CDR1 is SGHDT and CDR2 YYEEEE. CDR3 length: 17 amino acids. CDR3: CASSLLLAGGPYETQYF. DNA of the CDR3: TGTGCCAGCAGCTTACTTTTGGCGGGAGGGCCCTATGAGACCCAGTACTTC. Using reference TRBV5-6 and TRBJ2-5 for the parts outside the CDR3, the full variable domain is DAGVTQSPTHLIKTRGQQVTLRCSPKSGHDTVSWYQQALGQGPQFIFQYYEEEERQRGNFPDRFSGHQFPNYSSELNVNALLLGDSALYLCASSLLLAGGPYETQYFGPGTRLLVL.

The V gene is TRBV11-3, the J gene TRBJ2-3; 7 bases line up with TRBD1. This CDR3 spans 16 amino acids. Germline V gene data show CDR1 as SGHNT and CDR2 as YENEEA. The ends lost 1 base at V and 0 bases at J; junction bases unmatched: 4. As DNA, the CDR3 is TGTGCCAGCAGCTTAGGACAGGGACCCAGCACAGATACGCAGTATTTT. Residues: CASSLGQGPSTDTQYF.

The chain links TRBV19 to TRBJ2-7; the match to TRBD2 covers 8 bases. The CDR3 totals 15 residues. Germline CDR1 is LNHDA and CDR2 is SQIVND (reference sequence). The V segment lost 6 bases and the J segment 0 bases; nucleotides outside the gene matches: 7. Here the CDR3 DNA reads TGTGCCAGTAGCCCGAGCGGGGGAGGCTCCTACGAGCAGTACTTC. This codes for CASSPSGGGSYEQYF.

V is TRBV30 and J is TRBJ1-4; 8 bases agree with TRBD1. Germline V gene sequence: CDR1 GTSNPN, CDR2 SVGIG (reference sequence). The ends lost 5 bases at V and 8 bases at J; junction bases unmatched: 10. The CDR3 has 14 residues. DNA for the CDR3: TGTGCCTGGGGGACTGGACAGGGTGGCGAAAAACTGTTTTTT. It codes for CAWGTGQGGEKLFF.

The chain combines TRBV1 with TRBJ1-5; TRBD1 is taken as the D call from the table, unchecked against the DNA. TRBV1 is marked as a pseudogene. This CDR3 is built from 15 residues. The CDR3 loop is CTSSPNRGPKEPQHF. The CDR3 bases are TGCACCAGCAGCCCGAACAGGGGGCCCAAGGAGCCCCAGCATTTT.

CDR3 in amino acids: CASSLYGREYEQYF. The CDR3 DNA is TGTGCCAGCAGCTTGTACGGGCGGGAGTACGAGCAGTACTTC. J is TRBJ2-7 and V is TRBV5-6; 7 bases are shared with TRBD2. The germline V gene has CDR1 SGHDT and CDR2 YYEEEE. The CDR3 length is 14 residues. V dropped 1 base and J dropped 4; count of bases not matched to a gene: 5. Combining the CDR3 with reference TRBV5-6 and TRBJ2-7 gives the whole variable domain DAGVTQSPTHLIKTRGQQVTLRCSPKSGHDTVSWYQQALGQGPQFIFQYYEEEERQRGNFPDRFSGHQFPNYSSELNVNALLLGDSALYLCASSLYGREYEQYFGPGTRLTVT.

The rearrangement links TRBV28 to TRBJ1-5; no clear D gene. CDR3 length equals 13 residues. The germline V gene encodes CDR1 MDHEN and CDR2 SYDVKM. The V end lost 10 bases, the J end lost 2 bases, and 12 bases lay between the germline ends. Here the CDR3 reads CATWSPGNQPQHF. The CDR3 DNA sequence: TGTGCCACCTGGAGCCCCGGCAATCAGCCCCAGCATTTT.

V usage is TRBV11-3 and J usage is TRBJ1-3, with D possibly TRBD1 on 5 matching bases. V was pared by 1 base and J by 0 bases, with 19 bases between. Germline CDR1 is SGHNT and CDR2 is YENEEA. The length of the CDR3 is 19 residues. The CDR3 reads CASSLALITGTSSGNTIYF. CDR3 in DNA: TGTGCCAGCAGCTTAGCCCTAATAACAGGAACGAGCTCTGGAAACACCATATATTTT.

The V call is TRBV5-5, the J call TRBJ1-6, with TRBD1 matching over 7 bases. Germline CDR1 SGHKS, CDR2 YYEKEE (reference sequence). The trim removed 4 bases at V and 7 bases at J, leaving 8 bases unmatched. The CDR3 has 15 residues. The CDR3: CASSRQQGLNSPLHF. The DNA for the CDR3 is TGTGCCAGCAGCCGTCAACAGGGGCTCAATTCACCCCTCCACTTT. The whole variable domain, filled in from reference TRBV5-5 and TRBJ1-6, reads DAGVTQSPTHLIKTRGQQVTLRCSPISGHKSVSWYQQVLGQGPQFIFQYYEKEERGRGNFPDRFSARQFPNYSSELNVNALLLGDSALYLCASSRQQGLNSPLHFGNGTRLTVT.

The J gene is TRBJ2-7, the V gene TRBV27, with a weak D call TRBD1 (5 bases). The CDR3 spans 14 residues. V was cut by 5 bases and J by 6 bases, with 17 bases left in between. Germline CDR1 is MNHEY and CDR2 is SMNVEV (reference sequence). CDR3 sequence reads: CASSQTDGEPEQYF. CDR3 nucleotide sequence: TGTGCCAGCAGTCAGACAGATGGGGAACCCGAGCAGTACTTC.

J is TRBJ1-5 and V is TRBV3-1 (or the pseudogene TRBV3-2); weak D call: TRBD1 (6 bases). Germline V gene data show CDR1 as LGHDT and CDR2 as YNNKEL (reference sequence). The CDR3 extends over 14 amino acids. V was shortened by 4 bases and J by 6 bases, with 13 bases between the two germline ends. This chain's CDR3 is CASSRTTGSQPQHF. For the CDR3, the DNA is TGTGCCAGCAGCCGAACCACAGGGAGTCAGCCCCAGCATTTT.

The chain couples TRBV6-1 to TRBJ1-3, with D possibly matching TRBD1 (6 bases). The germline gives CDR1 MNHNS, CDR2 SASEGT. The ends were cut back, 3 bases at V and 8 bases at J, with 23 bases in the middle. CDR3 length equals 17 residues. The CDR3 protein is CASSEVPPNRVRDTIYF. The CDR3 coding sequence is TGTGCCAGCAGTGAGGTCCCCCCAAACAGGGTACGAGACACCATATATTTT.

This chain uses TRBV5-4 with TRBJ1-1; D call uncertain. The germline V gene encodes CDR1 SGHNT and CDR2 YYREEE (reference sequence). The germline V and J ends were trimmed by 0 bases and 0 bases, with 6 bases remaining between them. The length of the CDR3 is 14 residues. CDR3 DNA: TGTGCCAGCAGCTTGGCACAGCTGAACACTGAAGCTTTCTTT. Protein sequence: CASSLAQLNTEAFF.

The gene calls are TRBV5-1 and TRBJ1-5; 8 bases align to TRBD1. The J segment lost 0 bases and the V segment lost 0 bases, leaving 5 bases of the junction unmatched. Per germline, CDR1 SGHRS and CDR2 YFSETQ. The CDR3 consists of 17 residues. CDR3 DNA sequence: TGCGCCAGCAGCTTGGGGACAGGGAACCCTAGCAATCAGCCCCAGCATTTT. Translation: CASSLGTGNPSNQPQHF.

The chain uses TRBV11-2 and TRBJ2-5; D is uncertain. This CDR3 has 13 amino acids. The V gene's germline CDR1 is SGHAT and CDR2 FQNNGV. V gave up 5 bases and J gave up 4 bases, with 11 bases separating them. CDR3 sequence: CASSVAIVETQYF. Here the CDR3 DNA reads TGTGCCAGCAGCGTGGCCATCGTAGAGACCCAGTACTTC. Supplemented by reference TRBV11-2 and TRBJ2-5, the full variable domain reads EAGVAQSPRYKIIEKRQSVAFWCNPISGHATLYWYQQILGQGPKLLIQFQNNGVVDDSQLPKDRFSAERLKGVDSTLKIQPAKLEDSAVYLCASSVAIVETQYFGPGTRLLVL.